These T cell receptor beta chains were read from a single sample in a study of blood T cell repertoires in COVID-19. Some clones are missing from TCRdb's copy, which holds only in-frame ones; the method was immunoSEQ multiplex PCR. The data contain approximately 47,000 clones, roughly 90% of them singletons. Sequences were obtained from peripheral blood. The receptors were gathered from a man between 65 and 85 years old with active COVID-19. The CDR3 runs from the conserved cysteine through the conserved F or W. Fields, in order: CDR3 protein, CDR3 DNA, clone size, V gene, D gene, J gene. D genes are given only for firm matches. Some rows have no size entry. The others give once, few or many, or a class for an expanded clone.

cdr3_aa: CASSPQSTGVFYGYTF
cdr3_nt: TGTGCCAGCAGCCCCCAGTCCACGGGGGTCTTTTATGGCTACACCTTC
clone_size: .
v_call: TRBV7-2
d_call: .
j_call: TRBJ1-2

cdr3_aa: CASSRWTGVNSPLHF
cdr3_nt: TGTGCCAGCAGCCGTTGGACAGGGGTCAATTCACCCCTCCACTTT
clone_size: .
v_call: TRBV14
d_call: TRBD1
j_call: TRBJ1-6

cdr3_aa: CASSSDSMNTEAFF
cdr3_nt: TGTGCCAGCAGTTCGGACAGCATGAACACTGAAGCTTTCTTT
clone_size: once
v_call: TRBV6-6
d_call: .
j_call: TRBJ1-1

cdr3_aa: CASGSGYNEQFF
cdr3_nt: TGTGCCAGCGGAAGCGGCTACAATGAGCAGTTCTTC
clone_size: once
v_call: TRBV28
d_call: .
j_call: TRBJ2-1

cdr3_aa: CASSHVLRVPEQFF
cdr3_nt: TGCGCCAGCAGCCACGTCCTCCGAGTGCCTGAGCAGTTCTTC
clone_size: .
v_call: TRBV4-1
d_call: .
j_call: TRBJ2-1

cdr3_aa: CASSPSGRRTGELFF
cdr3_nt: TGTGCCAGCAGTCCTAGCGGGAGAAGGACCGGGGAGCTGTTTTTT
clone_size: .
v_call: TRBV7-9
d_call: TRBD2
j_call: TRBJ2-2

cdr3_aa: CASSFETGQQYF
cdr3_nt: TGTGCCAGCAGCTTTGAGACAGGCCAGCAGTACTTC
clone_size: few
v_call: TRBV7-8
d_call: .
j_call: TRBJ2-7

cdr3_aa: CASSPCFLEITNEKLFF
cdr3_nt: TGCGCCAGCAGCCCTTGTTTTCTAGAGATCACTAATGAAAAACTGTTTTTT
clone_size: few
v_call: TRBV5-1
d_call: .
j_call: TRBJ1-4

cdr3_aa: CASRGEAGGTTRQFF
cdr3_nt: TGCGCCAGCAGGGGAGAGGCGGGCGGCACGACGAGGCAGTTCTTC
clone_size: .
v_call: TRBV5-1
d_call: .
j_call: TRBJ2-1

cdr3_aa: CASSQDVAGGAAGQETQYF
cdr3_nt: TGCGCCAGCAGCCAAGATGTGGCGGGAGGGGCCGCTGGGCAAGAGACCCAGTACTTC
clone_size: .
v_call: TRBV4-1
d_call: TRBD2
j_call: TRBJ2-5

cdr3_aa: CASSRAGATNEKLFF
cdr3_nt: TGTGCCAGCAGTAGAGCAGGCGCAACTAATGAAAAACTGTTTTTT
clone_size: .
v_call: TRBV6-6
d_call: .
j_call: TRBJ1-4

cdr3_aa: CASRRTGLTYEQYF
cdr3_nt: TGTGCCAGCAGACGTACAGGCCTAACCTACGAGCAGTACTTC
clone_size: .
v_call: TRBV28
d_call: .
j_call: TRBJ2-7

cdr3_aa: CASRQGSNQPQHF
cdr3_nt: TGTGCCAGCAGACAGGGTAGCAATCAGCCCCAGCATTTT
clone_size: .
v_call: TRBV12-3/TRBV12-4
d_call: .
j_call: TRBJ1-5

cdr3_aa: CASSLLVQETQYF
cdr3_nt: TGTGCCAGCAGTTTGTTAGTCCAAGAGACCCAGTACTTC
clone_size: .
v_call: TRBV28
d_call: .
j_call: TRBJ2-5

cdr3_aa: CASSPSGTSEIGELFF
cdr3_nt: TGCGCCAGCAGCCCTTCCGGGACTAGCGAGATCGGGGAGCTGTTTTTT
clone_size: .
v_call: TRBV4-3
d_call: TRBD2
j_call: TRBJ2-2